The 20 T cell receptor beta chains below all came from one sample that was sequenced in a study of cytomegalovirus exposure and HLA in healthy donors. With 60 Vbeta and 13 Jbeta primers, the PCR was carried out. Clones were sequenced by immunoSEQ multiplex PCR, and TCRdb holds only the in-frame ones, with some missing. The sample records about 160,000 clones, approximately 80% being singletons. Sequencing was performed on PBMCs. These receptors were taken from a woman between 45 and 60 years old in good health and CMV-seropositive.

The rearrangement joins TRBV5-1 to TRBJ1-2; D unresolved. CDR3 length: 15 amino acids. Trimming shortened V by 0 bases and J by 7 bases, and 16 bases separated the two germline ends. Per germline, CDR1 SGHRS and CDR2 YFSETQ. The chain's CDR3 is CASSLDSPMGGGYTF. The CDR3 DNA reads TGCGCCAGCAGCTTGGACAGCCCCATGGGTGGTGGCTACACCTTC.

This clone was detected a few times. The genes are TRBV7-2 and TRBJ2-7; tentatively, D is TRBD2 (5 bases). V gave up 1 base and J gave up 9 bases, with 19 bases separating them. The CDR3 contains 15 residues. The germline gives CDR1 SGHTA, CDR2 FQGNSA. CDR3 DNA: TGTGCCAGCAGCTTAGGGAGTGGCACCGTAGCGACGCAGTACTTC. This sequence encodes CASSLGSGTVATQYF.

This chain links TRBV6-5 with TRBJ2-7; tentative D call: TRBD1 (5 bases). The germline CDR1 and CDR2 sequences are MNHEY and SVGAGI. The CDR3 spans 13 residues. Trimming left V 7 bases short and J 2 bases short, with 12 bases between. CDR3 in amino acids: CASKEGAPYEQYF. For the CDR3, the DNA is TGTGCCAGCAAGGAAGGGGCCCCCTACGAGCAGTACTTC.

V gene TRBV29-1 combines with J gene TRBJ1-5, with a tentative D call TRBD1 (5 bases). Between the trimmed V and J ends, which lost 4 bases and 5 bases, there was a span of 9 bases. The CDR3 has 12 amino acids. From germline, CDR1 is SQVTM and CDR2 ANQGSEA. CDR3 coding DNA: TGCAGCGTTGGGGGCCCGGATCAGCCCCAGCATTTT. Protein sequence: CSVGGPDQPQHF.

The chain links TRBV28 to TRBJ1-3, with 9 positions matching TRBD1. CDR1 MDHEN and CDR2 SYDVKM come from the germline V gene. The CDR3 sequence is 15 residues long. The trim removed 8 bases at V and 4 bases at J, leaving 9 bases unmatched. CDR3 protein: CASLFSGTGGNTIYF. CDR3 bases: TGTGCCAGCCTATTCTCCGGGACAGGGGGAAACACCATATATTTT. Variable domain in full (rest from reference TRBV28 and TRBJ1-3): DVKVTQSSRYLVKRTGEKVFLECVQDMDHENMFWYRQDPGLGLRLIYFSYDVKMKEKGDIPEGYSVSREKKERFSLILESASTNQTSMYLCASLFSGTGGNTIYFGEGSWLTVV.

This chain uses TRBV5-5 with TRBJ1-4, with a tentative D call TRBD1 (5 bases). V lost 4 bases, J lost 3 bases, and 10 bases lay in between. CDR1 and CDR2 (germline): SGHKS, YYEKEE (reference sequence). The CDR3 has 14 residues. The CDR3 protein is CASSPGGPNEKLFF. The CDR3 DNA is TGTGCCAGCAGCCCCGGGGGTCCTAATGAAAAACTGTTTTTT.

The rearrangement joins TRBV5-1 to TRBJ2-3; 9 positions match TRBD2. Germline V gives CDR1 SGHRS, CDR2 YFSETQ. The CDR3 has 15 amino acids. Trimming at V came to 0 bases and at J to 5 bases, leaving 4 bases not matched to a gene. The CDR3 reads CASSLAAGGGDTQYF. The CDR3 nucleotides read TGCGCCAGCAGCTTGGCGGCGGGGGGGGGAGATACGCAGTATTTT.

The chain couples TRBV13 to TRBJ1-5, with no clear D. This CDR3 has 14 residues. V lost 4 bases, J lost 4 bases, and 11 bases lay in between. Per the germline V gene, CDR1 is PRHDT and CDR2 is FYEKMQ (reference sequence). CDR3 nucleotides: TGTGCCAGCAGCTCCCGGGTCCAAAATCAGCCCCAGCATTTT. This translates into CASSSRVQNQPQHF.

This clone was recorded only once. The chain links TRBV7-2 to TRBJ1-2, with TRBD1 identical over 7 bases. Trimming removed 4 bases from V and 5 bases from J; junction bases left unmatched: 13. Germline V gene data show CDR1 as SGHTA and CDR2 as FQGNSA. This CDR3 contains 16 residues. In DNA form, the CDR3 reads TGTGCCAGCAGCTGGGCGTCGGGACAGCTGGATTATGGCTACACCTTC. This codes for CASSWASGQLDYGYTF.

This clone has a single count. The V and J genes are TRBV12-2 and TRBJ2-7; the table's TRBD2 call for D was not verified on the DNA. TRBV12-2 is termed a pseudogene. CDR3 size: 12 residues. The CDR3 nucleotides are TGTGCTGGGGAGGCGGGTTCTTACGAGCAGTACTTC. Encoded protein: CAGEAGSYEQYF.

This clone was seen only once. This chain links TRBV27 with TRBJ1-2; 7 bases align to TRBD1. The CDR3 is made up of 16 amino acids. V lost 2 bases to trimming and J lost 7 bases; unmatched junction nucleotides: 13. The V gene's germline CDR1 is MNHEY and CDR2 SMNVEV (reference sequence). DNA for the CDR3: TGTGCCAGCAGTTTAAGTATAGACAGGGAATATGGTGGCTACACCTTC. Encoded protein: CASSLSIDREYGGYTF.

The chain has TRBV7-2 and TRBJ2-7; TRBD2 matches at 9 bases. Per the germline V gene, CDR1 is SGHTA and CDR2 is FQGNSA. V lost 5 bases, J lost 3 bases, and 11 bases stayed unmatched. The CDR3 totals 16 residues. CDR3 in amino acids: CASSPRGAGGIYEQYF. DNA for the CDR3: TGTGCCAGCAGCCCCCGTGGGGCGGGAGGGATCTACGAGCAGTACTTC.

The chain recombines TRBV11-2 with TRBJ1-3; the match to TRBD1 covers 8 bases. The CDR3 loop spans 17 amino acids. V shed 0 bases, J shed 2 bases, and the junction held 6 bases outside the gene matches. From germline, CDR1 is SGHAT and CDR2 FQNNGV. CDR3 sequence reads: CASSLDRTGRPGNTIYF. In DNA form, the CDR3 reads TGTGCCAGCAGCTTAGATCGGACAGGGCGTCCTGGAAACACCATATATTTT. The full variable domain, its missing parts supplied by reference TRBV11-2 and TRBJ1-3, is EAGVAQSPRYKIIEKRQSVAFWCNPISGHATLYWYQQILGQGPKLLIQFQNNGVVDDSQLPKDRFSAERLKGVDSTLKIQPAKLEDSAVYLCASSLDRTGRPGNTIYFGEGSWLTVV.

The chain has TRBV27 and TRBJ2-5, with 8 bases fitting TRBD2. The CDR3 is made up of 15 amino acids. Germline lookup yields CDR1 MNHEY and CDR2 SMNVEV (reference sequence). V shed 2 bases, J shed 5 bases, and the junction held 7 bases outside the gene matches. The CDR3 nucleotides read TGTGCCAGCAGTTTAGGGGGACTAGTCGGCGAGACCCAGTACTTC. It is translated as CASSLGGLVGETQYF.

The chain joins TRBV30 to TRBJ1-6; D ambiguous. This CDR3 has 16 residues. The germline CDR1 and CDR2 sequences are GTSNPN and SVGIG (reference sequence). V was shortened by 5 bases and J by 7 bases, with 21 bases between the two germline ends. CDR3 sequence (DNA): TGTGCCTGGGAGAAGAACCCATTAGGAGGAAATTCACCCCTCCACTTT. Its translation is CAWEKNPLGGNSPLHF.

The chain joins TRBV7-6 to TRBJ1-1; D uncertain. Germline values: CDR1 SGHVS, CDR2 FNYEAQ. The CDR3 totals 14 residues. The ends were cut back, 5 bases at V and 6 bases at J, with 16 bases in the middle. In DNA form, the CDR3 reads TGTGCCAGCAGCACCCAGCAGGCGGGAGCTGAAGCTTTCTTT. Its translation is CASSTQQAGAEAFF.

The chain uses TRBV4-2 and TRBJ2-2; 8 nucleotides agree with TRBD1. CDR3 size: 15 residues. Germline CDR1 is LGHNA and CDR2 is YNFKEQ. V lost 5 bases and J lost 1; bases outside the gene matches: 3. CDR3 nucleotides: TGTGCCAGCAGCAAAGGACAGGGGAACACCGGGGAGCTGTTTTTT. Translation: CASSKGQGNTGELFF.

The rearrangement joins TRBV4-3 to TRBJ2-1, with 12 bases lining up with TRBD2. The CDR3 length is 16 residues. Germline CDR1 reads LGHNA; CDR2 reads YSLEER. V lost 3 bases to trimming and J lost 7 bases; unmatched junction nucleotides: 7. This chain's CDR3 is CASSHLTSGSLNEQFF. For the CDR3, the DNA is TGCGCCAGCAGCCACCTGACTAGCGGGAGTTTAAATGAGCAGTTCTTC.

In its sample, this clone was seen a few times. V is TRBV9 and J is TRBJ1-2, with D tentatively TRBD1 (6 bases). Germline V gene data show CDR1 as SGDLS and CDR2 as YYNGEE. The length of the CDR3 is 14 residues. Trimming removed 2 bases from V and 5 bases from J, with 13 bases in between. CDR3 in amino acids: CASSVAGASYGYTF. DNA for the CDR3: TGTGCCAGCAGCGTGGCGGGGGCTTCATATGGCTACACCTTC.

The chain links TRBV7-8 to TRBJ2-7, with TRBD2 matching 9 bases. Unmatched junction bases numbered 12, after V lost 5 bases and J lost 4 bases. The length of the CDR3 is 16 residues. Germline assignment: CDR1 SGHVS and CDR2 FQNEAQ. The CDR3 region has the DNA TGTGCCAGCAGCCCCCGAGTAGCGGGAGCAAATTACGAGCAGTACTTC. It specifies CASSPRVAGANYEQYF. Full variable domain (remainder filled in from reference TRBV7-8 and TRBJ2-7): GAGVSQSPRYKVAKRGQDVALRCDPISGHVSLFWYQQALGQGPEFLTYFQNEAQLDKSGLPSDRFFAERPEGSVSTLKIQRTQQEDSAVYLCASSPRVAGANYEQYFGPGTRLTVT.